The source of this TCR beta chain is a study of shared clonotypes between healthy human individuals. The CDR3 runs 16 residues. Trimming took 2 bases from V and 5 from J; bases not matched to a gene: 11. CDR1 and CDR2 (germline): MNHEY, SVGAGI. Caucasian adults residing in Nashville, Tennessee made up all the donors. Memory CD4+ cells were the fraction left after CD45RA+ naive selection. Data came from immunoSEQ multiplex PCR; TCRdb stores just in-frame clones and leaves some out. The sample includes some 2,000,000 clones, 90% to 95% of them seen just once. The TCR originated in a man between 18 and 35 years old in good health. The sample consisted of naive CD4+ T cells sorted from blood. Specified subset: CD45RA+ positively selected. This chain links TRBV6-5 with TRBJ2-5; TRBD1 matches 7 bases. CDR3 nucleotide sequence: TGTGCCAGCAGTTACACCACAGGGGACAACGGGGAGACCCAGTACTTC. This sequence encodes CASSYTTGDNGETQYF.